Below, 4 T cell receptor beta chains from the same sample are listed, as sequenced in a study of response to subunit inactivated influenza vaccine. TCRdb reanalysed the RT-PCR reads using MiXCR and keeps one entry per CDR3 protein. The data contain 750,000 to 850,000 distinct CDR3 sequences, less than 20% of them singletons. The sample consisted of PBMCs from blood, taken more than 4 days after vaccination. The receptors were sampled from a man aged 50 to 59 who received an inactivated influenza vaccine.

There are a few counts of this clonotype. The V gene is TRBV20-1, the J gene TRBJ2-1; D is possibly TRBD1 (6 bases). This CDR3 is built from 17 residues. V was clipped by 4 bases and J by 0 bases, with 19 bases between them. Germline values: CDR1 DFQATT, CDR2 SNEGSKA (reference sequence). The CDR3 reads CSATKPRQESSYNEQFF. As DNA, the CDR3 is TGCAGTGCTACTAAGCCTAGACAGGAAAGCTCCTACAATGAGCAGTTCTTC.

Only a few counts were recorded for this clonotype. V is TRBV12-3 or TRBV12-4 and J is TRBJ1-1; D unclear. The CDR3 is 11 residues long. Trimming removed 7 bases from V and 8 bases from J, with 11 bases in between. Here the CDR3 reads CASTVGPEAFF. CDR3 nucleotides: TGTGCCAGCACCGTCGGGCCCGAAGCTTTCTTT.

This clonotype showed up just a few times. This chain links TRBV10-3 with TRBJ2-2, with 7 bases identical to TRBD1. With V trimmed by 10 bases and J by 1 base, 6 bases remained unmatched. Germline V gene sequence: CDR1 ENHRY, CDR2 SYGVKD. This CDR3 spans 14 amino acids. The CDR3: CATQGDRNTGELFF. Written as DNA, the CDR3 is TGTGCCACTCAGGGGGATCGGAACACCGGGGAGCTGTTTTTT.

The rearrangement links TRBV10-2 to TRBJ2-2; TRBD1 is a possible D gene (6 bases). This CDR3 spans 14 amino acids. V was shortened by 2 bases and J by 6 bases, with 10 bases between the two germline ends. The germline CDR1 and CDR2 sequences are WSHSY and SAAADI. The CDR3 is CASSEISGAGELFF. The CDR3 coding sequence is TGCGCCAGCAGTGAGATATCAGGGGCCGGGGAGCTGTTTTTT.